The next 30 T cell receptor beta chains were all read from a single sample in a study of blood T cell repertoires in COVID-19. Clones were sequenced by immunoSEQ multiplex PCR, and TCRdb holds only the in-frame ones, with some missing. The sample lists some 110,000 clones, 80% to 90% occurring once. The sequenced sample consisted of peripheral blood. These receptor sequences come from a man in his 70s who had recovered from COVID-19.

CDR3 loop: CSVAQGASAGELFF. Written as DNA, the CDR3 is TGCAGCGTTGCCCAGGGGGCTTCCGCCGGGGAGCTGTTTTTT. This chain uses TRBV29-1 with TRBJ2-2; TRBD1 aligns across 8 bases. The germline V gene has CDR1 SQVTM and CDR2 ANQGSEA. V lost 4 bases and J lost 6; bases outside the gene matches: 7. The CDR3 spans 14 residues.

The gene calls are TRBV3-1 (or the pseudogene TRBV3-2) and TRBJ2-7, with D tentatively TRBD1 (6 bases). Germline CDR1 LGHDT, CDR2 YNNKEL (reference sequence). CDR3 length equals 13 residues. Trimming took 4 bases from V and 7 from J, leaving 14 bases between them. The chain's CDR3 is CASSRRGIGEQYF. The DNA of the CDR3 is TGTGCCAGCAGCCGCAGGGGTATCGGGGAGCAGTACTTC.

This chain joins TRBV19 and TRBJ2-2; 11 bases are shared with TRBD1. From germline, CDR1 is LNHDA and CDR2 SQIVND (reference sequence). The trim removed 8 bases at V and 7 bases at J, leaving 9 bases unmatched. The CDR3 sequence is 15 residues long. DNA for the CDR3: TGTGCCAGTGACGGACAGGGGGCTATAAGCGGGGAGCTGTTTTTT. Translation gives CASDGQGAISGELFF. Full variable domain (rest looked up from reference TRBV19 and TRBJ2-2): DGGITQSPKYLFRKEGQNVTLSCEQNLNHDAMYWYRQDPGQGLRLIYYSQIVNDFQKGDIAEGYSVSREKKESFPLTVTSAQKNPTAFYLCASDGQGAISGELFFGEGSRLTVL.

This clone was counted between two and nine times. The J gene is TRBJ1-2, the V gene TRBV9, with 9 nucleotides matching TRBD1. Trimming removed 4 bases from V and 0 bases from J; junction bases left unmatched: 4. Germline CDR1 is SGDLS and CDR2 is YYNGEE. The CDR3 covers 15 residues. CDR3 nucleotide sequence: TGTGCCAGCAGCCACCGACAGGGGGCTAACTATGGCTACACCTTC. Translating gives CASSHRQGANYGYTF.

CDR3 sequence (DNA): TGTGCCAGCAGTTTTGCAGGGATAAATCAGCCCCAGCATTTT. Translated: CASSFAGINQPQHF. The V call is TRBV27, the J call TRBJ1-5, with a tentative D call TRBD1 (5 bases). The germline CDR1 and CDR2 sequences are MNHEY and SMNVEV (reference sequence). The CDR3 loop spans 14 amino acids. Trimming removed 3 bases from V and 4 bases from J, with 10 bases in between.

This chain connects TRBV2 to TRBJ2-7; 12 bases match TRBD1. CDR3 length equals 14 residues. V lost 8 bases to trimming and J lost 5 bases; unmatched junction nucleotides: 7. Germline V gene lookup returns CDR1 SNHLY and CDR2 FYNNEI. CDR3 coding DNA: TGTGCCAGCTTGGGACAGGGGGCCATCCACGAGCAGTACTTC. It specifies CASLGQGAIHEQYF.

This chain links TRBV6-5 with TRBJ1-2, with unresolved D. Germline CDR1 reads MNHEY; CDR2 reads SVGAGI. V gave up 5 bases and J gave up 8 bases, with 9 bases separating them. The CDR3 has 11 amino acids. The CDR3, as DNA: TGTGCCAGCAGTCACAGAAGCGGCTACACCTTC. Its translation is CASSHRSGYTF.

The chain links TRBV6-5 to TRBJ2-1; perhaps TRBD2 as D (5 bases). Trimming took off 6 bases at V and 5 bases at J, with 14 bases between the two ends. The germline V gene encodes CDR1 MNHEY and CDR2 SVGAGI. The CDR3 consists of 14 residues. The CDR3 nucleotides read TGTGCCAGCAGACGAGACACACTAGACAATGAGCAGTTCTTC. The encoded protein is CASRRDTLDNEQFF.

The V and J genes are TRBV9 and TRBJ2-7; D is uncertain. This CDR3 is 15 amino acids long. Trimming removed 2 bases at V and 3 bases at J, with 15 bases between. Germline V lookup: CDR1 SGDLS, CDR2 YYNGEE. Here the CDR3 reads CASSVNVSPLYEQYF. The DNA for the CDR3 is TGTGCCAGCAGCGTTAATGTGAGCCCACTCTACGAGCAGTACTTC. The whole variable domain, filled in from reference TRBV9 and TRBJ2-7, reads DSGVTQTPKHLITATGQRVTLRCSPRSGDLSVYWYQQSLDQGLQFLIQYYNGEERAKGNILERFSAQQFPDLHSELNLSSLELGDSALYFCASSVNVSPLYEQYFGPGTRLTVT.

The chain couples TRBV6-6 to TRBJ1-2, with D possibly matching TRBD1 (6 bases). The CDR3 covers 13 residues. Trimming pared 2 bases from V and 10 bases from J, leaving 14 bases between. Germline V gene lookup returns CDR1 MNHNY and CDR2 SVGAGI (reference sequence). CDR3 nucleotide sequence: TGTGCCAGCAGTTACGAGACAGGCAACTACTACACCTTC. This gives the protein CASSYETGNYYTF.

The chain employs TRBV28 and TRBJ1-2; D may be TRBD1 (6 bases). Germline loops: CDR1 MDHEN, CDR2 SYDVKM. Trimming stripped 7 bases from V and 1 base from J, with 19 bases between. This CDR3 has 16 residues. CDR3 DNA sequence: TGTGCCAGCATATCTCCAGGGGACCAAGTTAACTATGGCTACACCTTC. As protein: CASISPGDQVNYGYTF.

This clone was seen only a few times. V gene TRBV5-4 combines with J gene TRBJ1-1; possible D gene TRBD1, 6 bases. The CDR3 contains 16 residues. The V end was cut by 3 bases, the J end by 2 bases, with 17 bases between. Germline V gene data show CDR1 as SGHNT and CDR2 as YYREEE (reference sequence). CDR3 coding DNA: TGTGCCAGCAGCTCGGTGGTGACAGGTTTTAACACTGAAGCTTTCTTT. As protein: CASSSVVTGFNTEAFF.

The chain has TRBV20-1 and TRBJ2-3; TRBD1 agrees at 7 bases. The junction had 4 bases not matched to a gene; V was cut back by 3 bases and J by 4 bases. This CDR3 is built from 13 residues. Germline CDR1 is DFQATT and CDR2 is SNEGSKA (reference sequence). CDR3 protein: CSASLQGADTQYF. DNA of the CDR3: TGCAGTGCTAGTTTGCAGGGGGCAGATACGCAGTATTTT.

This clone was picked up one time. The rearrangement joins TRBV28 to TRBJ1-1; TRBD1 might be the D (5 bases). The germline V and J ends were trimmed by 3 bases and 6 bases, with 11 bases remaining between them. The CDR3 has 13 amino acids. Germline lookup yields CDR1 MDHEN and CDR2 SYDVKM. CDR3 amino acids: CASSFGGRAEAFF. CDR3 nucleotides: TGTGCCAGCAGTTTCGGGGGAAGGGCTGAAGCTTTCTTT.

V gene TRBV6-5 combines with J gene TRBJ2-5; tentatively, D is TRBD2 (5 bases). The ends were cut back, 7 bases at V and 2 bases at J, with 14 bases in the middle. The V gene's germline CDR1 is MNHEY and CDR2 SVGAGI. CDR3 length: 14 amino acids. In DNA, the CDR3 is TGTGCCAGCACGAGGGCCGGGCAGCAAGAGACCCAGTACTTC. This encodes CASTRAGQQETQYF.

This chain joins TRBV19 and TRBJ1-1, with 7 bases that match TRBD1. CDR3 size: 14 residues. With 3 bases clipped from V and 0 bases from J, the junction kept 1 base outside the gene matches. Germline V CDR1 and CDR2: LNHDA, SQIVND (reference sequence). For the CDR3, the DNA is TGTGCCAGTAGTATGACAGGGTTGAACACTGAAGCTTTCTTT. Encoded protein: CASSMTGLNTEAFF.

V usage is TRBV5-1 and J usage is TRBJ2-1; 10 bases agree with TRBD2. V was pared by 1 base and J by 0 bases, with 7 bases of the junction left unmatched. The V gene's germline CDR1 is SGHRS and CDR2 YFSETQ. This CDR3 has 18 residues. The CDR3 region has the DNA TGCGCCAGCAGCTTGTTAGCGGGAGGACTGAGCTCCTACAATGAGCAGTTCTTC. Translated: CASSLLAGGLSSYNEQFF.

V gene TRBV18 combines with J gene TRBJ2-5, with TRBD1 matching over 9 bases. The CDR3 is 16 residues long. The germline V gene has CDR1 KGHSH and CDR2 LQKENI. V was clipped by 5 bases and J by 4 bases; unmatched bases: 11. As DNA, the CDR3 is TGTGCCAGCTCAACAACCGCCGGGACAGGGTCAGAGACCCAGTACTTC. Its translation: CASSTTAGTGSETQYF.

This clone was detected once. The chain couples TRBV27 to TRBJ2-7, with D tentatively TRBD1 (5 bases). Trimming shortened V by 5 bases and J by 1 base, and 15 bases separated the two germline ends. The CDR3 contains 15 residues. Germline V gene sequence: CDR1 MNHEY, CDR2 SMNVEV (reference sequence). CDR3 in amino acids: CASSPRVTQSYEQYF. CDR3 nucleotide sequence: TGTGCCAGCAGTCCCAGGGTCACCCAGTCCTACGAGCAGTACTTC.

The chain has TRBV23-1 and TRBJ2-3; TRBD2 aligns across 10 bases. TRBV23-1 is sorted into the ORF group, with uncertain function. The CDR3 has 14 amino acids. Trimming took 11 bases from V and 5 from J; bases not matched to a gene: 10. DNA of the CDR3: TGCGCCGAGACGGCTAGCGGGAGAAAAGATACGCAGTATTTT. Translated, it gives CAETASGRKDTQYF.

This chain connects TRBV11-2 to TRBJ2-7, with 10 bases aligning to TRBD1. The CDR3 has 14 residues. The V gene end was trimmed by 4 bases and the J gene end by 7 bases; junction bases not matched to a gene: 7. The germline gives CDR1 SGHAT, CDR2 FQNNGV. CDR3 sequence reads: CASSSGQGMGEQYF. DNA for the CDR3: TGTGCCAGCAGCTCGGGACAGGGGATGGGGGAGCAGTACTTC.

Many counts were recorded for this clone. The V and J genes are TRBV18 and TRBJ1-1; 8 nucleotides line up with TRBD1. With V trimmed by 3 bases and J by 2 bases, 14 bases remained unmatched. Germline V CDR1 and CDR2: KGHSH, LQKENI. The CDR3 totals 18 residues. The CDR3 bases are TGTGCCAGCTCACCCCGAGGGCCTTTTGGGACAGGTAACACTGAAGCTTTCTTT. Its protein product is CASSPRGPFGTGNTEAFF.

The chain joins TRBV19 to TRBJ1-6; possible D gene TRBD1, 6 bases. Trimming took off 9 bases at V and 4 bases at J, with 10 bases between the two ends. CDR3 length: 13 residues. In germline, CDR1 is LNHDA, CDR2 SQIVND (reference sequence). DNA for the CDR3: TGTGCCAGCCGGGACACTTATAATTCACCCCTCCACTTT. Residues: CASRDTYNSPLHF.

The chain couples TRBV6-5 to TRBJ2-7; 10 bases line up with TRBD2. The CDR3 covers 15 residues. Trimming removed 6 bases from V and 2 bases from J; junction bases left unmatched: 7. From germline, CDR1 is MNHEY and CDR2 SVGAGI. The CDR3 DNA follows: TGTGCCAGCAGGGATCCTAGCGGGGGCACCTACGAGCAGTACTTC. It yields the protein CASRDPSGGTYEQYF.

The chain joins TRBV7-3 to TRBJ1-5; D is ambiguous. The V gene's germline CDR1 is SGHTA and CDR2 FQGTGA. The CDR3 totals 13 residues. Trimming stripped 0 bases from V and 11 bases from J, with 11 bases between. CDR3 bases: TGTGCCAGCAGCTTAACTCCAGGCTCATCCCAGCATTTT. Residues: CASSLTPGSSQHF.

The chain is built from TRBV5-1 and TRBJ1-2; 9 nucleotides align to TRBD1. Germline V gene sequence: CDR1 SGHRS, CDR2 YFSETQ. Unmatched junction bases numbered 4, after V lost 4 bases and J lost 0 bases. This CDR3 is built from 15 residues. DNA for the CDR3: TGCGCCAGCAGCCAGGGACAGGGAGCTAACTATGGCTACACCTTC. Its protein product is CASSQGQGANYGYTF.

The CDR3 is CATSESGQGLNTEAFF. The CDR3 nucleotides are TGTGCCACCAGTGAGTCGGGACAGGGACTGAACACTGAAGCTTTCTTT. J is TRBJ1-1 and V is TRBV24-1, with 9 bases lining up with TRBD1. V lost 4 bases, J lost 0 bases, and 5 bases stayed unmatched. CDR1 KGHDR and CDR2 SFDVKD come from the germline V gene. The CDR3 sequence is 16 residues long.

The chain links TRBV5-1 to TRBJ2-5; 10 nucleotides match TRBD2. The CDR3 is made up of 16 amino acids. In germline, CDR1 is SGHRS, CDR2 YFSETQ. V lost 0 bases, J lost 1 base, and 3 bases stayed unmatched. This CDR3 is CASSLAPSGGQETQYF. The DNA of the CDR3 is TGCGCCAGCAGCTTGGCGCCTAGCGGGGGCCAAGAGACCCAGTACTTC.

This chain uses TRBV7-9 with TRBJ1-2; perhaps TRBD1 as D (5 bases). The CDR3 runs to 13 residues. V was cut by 2 bases and J by 4 bases, with 8 bases left in between. Per germline, CDR1 SEHNR and CDR2 FQNEAQ (reference sequence). The CDR3 loop reads CASSLQGSYGYTF. In nucleotides, the CDR3 is TGTGCCAGCAGCTTACAGGGTTCCTATGGCTACACCTTC. The full variable domain, with the rest looked up from reference TRBV7-9 and TRBJ1-2, is DTGVSQNPRHKITKRGQNVTFRCDPISEHNRLYWYRQTLGQGPEFLTYFQNEAQLEKSRLLSDRFSAERPKGSFSTLEIQRTEQGDSAMYLCASSLQGSYGYTFGSGTRLTVV.

The rearrangement links TRBV5-4 to TRBJ2-3, with TRBD2 matching 12 bases. CDR1 SGHNT and CDR2 YYREEE come from the germline V gene (reference sequence). The CDR3 loop spans 16 amino acids. The V segment lost 3 bases and the J segment 0 bases; nucleotides outside the gene matches: 2. The CDR3 loop is CASSSGTSGSTDTQYF. The CDR3 DNA follows: TGTGCCAGCAGCTCAGGGACTAGCGGGAGCACAGATACGCAGTATTTT.